Below, one T cell receptor (beta chain) is given with its context. Its specificity is unknown. The RNA input was about 0.5 to 1 ug, and it was reverse transcribed with random hexamers. Amplification of TCR beta CDR3 used immunoSEQ multiplex PCR across 54 Vbeta and 13 Jbeta. A single record per CDR3 protein comes from TCRdb applying MiXCR to the immunoSEQ multiplex PCR reads. The table records about 200,000 distinct CDR3 sequences, 95% of them present only once. The data derive from a study of CD8 T cells in Susac syndrome. General study findings and limits: That the number of individuals in its TCR sequencing and HLA analysis was relatively small was acknowledged by the study.

Trimming cost V 1 base and J 8 bases, with 11 bases left between them. This CDR3 spans 12 amino acids. The germline V gene has CDR1 GTSNPN and CDR2 SVGIG (reference sequence). Peripheral blood CD8+ and CD4+ T cells were profiled by TCR beta sequencing. The CD8+ and CD4+ T cells were isolated magnetically using a negative isolation approach, whereas the TEMRA cells were enriched by FACS. The rearrangement links TRBV30 to TRBJ1-1; D gene ambiguous. The sequenced material came from CD4+ T cells from PBMCs. The receptor's source is a human donor with multiple sclerosis. CDR3 sequence (DNA): TGTGCCTGGAGTGGGACGGGTCCAGAAGCTTTCTTT. This gives the protein CAWSGTGPEAFF.